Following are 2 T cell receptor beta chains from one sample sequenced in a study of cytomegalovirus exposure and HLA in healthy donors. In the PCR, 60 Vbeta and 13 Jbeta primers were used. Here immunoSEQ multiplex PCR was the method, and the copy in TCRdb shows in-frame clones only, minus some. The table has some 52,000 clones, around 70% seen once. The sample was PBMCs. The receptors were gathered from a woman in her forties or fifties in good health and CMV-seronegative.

In DNA form, the CDR3 reads TGTGCCAGCAGCTTTGGAGGGCAAGAGACCCAGTACTTC. Protein product: CASSFGGQETQYF. The rearrangement uses TRBV7-7 and TRBJ2-5; D is possibly TRBD2 (6 bases). CDR1 and CDR2 (germline): SSHAT, FNYEAQ (reference sequence). Between the trimmed V and J ends, which lost 3 bases and 2 bases, there was a span of 7 bases. The CDR3 is 13 residues long.

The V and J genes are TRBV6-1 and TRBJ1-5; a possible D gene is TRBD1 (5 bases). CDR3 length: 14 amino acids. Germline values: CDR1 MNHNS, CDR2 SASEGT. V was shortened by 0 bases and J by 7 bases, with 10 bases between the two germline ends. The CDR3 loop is CASSEARGRQPQHF. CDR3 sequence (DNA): TGTGCCAGCAGTGAAGCGCGGGGACGCCAGCCCCAGCATTTT.